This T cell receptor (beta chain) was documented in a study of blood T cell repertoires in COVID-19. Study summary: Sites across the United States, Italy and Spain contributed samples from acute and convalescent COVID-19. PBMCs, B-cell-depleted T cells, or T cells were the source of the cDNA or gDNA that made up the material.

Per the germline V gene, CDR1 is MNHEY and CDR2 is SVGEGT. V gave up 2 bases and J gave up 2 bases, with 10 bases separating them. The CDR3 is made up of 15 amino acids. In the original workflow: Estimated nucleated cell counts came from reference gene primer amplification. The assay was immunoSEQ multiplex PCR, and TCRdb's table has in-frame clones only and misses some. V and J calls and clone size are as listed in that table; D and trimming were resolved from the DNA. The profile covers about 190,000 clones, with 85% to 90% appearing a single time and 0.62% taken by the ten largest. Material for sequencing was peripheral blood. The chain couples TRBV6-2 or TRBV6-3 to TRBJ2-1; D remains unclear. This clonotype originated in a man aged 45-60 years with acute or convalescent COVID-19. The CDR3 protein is CASSYGSPTYNEQFF. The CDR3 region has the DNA TGTGCCAGCAGTTACGGCTCTCCCACCTACAATGAGCAGTTCTTC.